This TCR beta chain was sequenced in a study of technical replicates of blood from a few donors. Sequenced by immunoSEQ multiplex PCR; TCRdb stores in-frame clones only, minus some. The table shows around 68,000 clones, with under 98% occurring only once. V gave up 4 bases and J gave up 6 bases; unmatched junction bases: 8. CDR1 SGHRS and CDR2 YFSETQ come from the germline V gene. This CDR3 region has 14 residues. The receptor's source is a human donor in good health. The chain has TRBV5-1 and TRBJ2-3; 7 bases line up with TRBD1. The sample comprised T cells isolated from PBMCs. The CDR3 DNA is TGCGCCAGCAGCGTCACAGGGGCGGTGGATACGCAGTATTTT. This encodes CASSVTGAVDTQYF.